This T cell receptor (beta chain) was identified in a study of CD8+ T cells in alopecia areata. The study's findings and limits: Scalp clonality and expanded CD8+ clones among the top 100 fell significantly with tofacitinib.

Per the germline V gene, CDR1 is LNHDA and CDR2 is SQIVND (reference sequence). The length of the CDR3 is 15 residues. Trimming cost V 3 bases and J 7 bases; bases outside gene matches: 7. Extraction and reverse transcription of RNA yielded cDNA as the sequencing template. Some clones are missing from TCRdb's copy, which holds only in-frame ones; the method was immunoSEQ multiplex PCR. The table includes 60,000 to 90,000 clones, about 71% detected once. A remark on this clone: The antigen remains undetermined.

The treatment: oral pan-JAK inhibitor, 5-10 mg twice daily. This specimen was CD8+ T cells sorted from blood, taken at week 24, from a patient treated with tofacitinib. The receptor's source is a human donor with alopecia areata. The chain couples TRBV19 to TRBJ2-1; 9 nucleotides match TRBD1. CDR3 DNA sequence: TGTGCCAGTAGTATCGGGACAGGGAGGTATAATGAGCAGTTCTTC. Translating it yields CASSIGTGRYNEQFF. Drawing the rest from reference TRBV19 and TRBJ2-1, the complete variable domain is DGGITQSPKYLFRKEGQNVTLSCEQNLNHDAMYWYRQDPGQGLRLIYYSQIVNDFQKGDIAEGYSVSREKKESFPLTVTSAQKNPTAFYLCASSIGTGRYNEQFFGPGTRLTVL.